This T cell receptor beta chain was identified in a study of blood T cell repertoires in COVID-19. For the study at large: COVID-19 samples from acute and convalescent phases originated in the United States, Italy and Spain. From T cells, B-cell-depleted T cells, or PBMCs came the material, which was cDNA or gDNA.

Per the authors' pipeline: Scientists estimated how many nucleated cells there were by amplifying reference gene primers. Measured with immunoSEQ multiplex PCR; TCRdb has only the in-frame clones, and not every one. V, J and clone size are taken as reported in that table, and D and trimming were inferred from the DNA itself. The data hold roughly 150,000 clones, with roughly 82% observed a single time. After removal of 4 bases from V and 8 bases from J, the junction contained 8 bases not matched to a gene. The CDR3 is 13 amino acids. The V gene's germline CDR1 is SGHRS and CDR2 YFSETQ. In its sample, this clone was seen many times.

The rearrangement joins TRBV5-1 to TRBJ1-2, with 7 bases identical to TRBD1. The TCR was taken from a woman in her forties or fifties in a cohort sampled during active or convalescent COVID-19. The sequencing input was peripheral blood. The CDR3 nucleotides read TGCGCCAGCAGCCCAGGGGGGACGGGAGGCTACACCTTC. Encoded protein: CASSPGGTGGYTF.